Presented here are 29 T cell receptor beta chains from one specimen sequenced in a study of blood T cell repertoires in COVID-19. TCRdb's copy holds only in-frame clones and misses some; the assay was immunoSEQ multiplex PCR. Of about 200,000 clones in the sample, around 84% were seen once. The sample comprised peripheral blood. These TCRs come from a man aged 50 to 59 with acute or convalescent COVID-19.

The V gene is TRBV2, the J gene TRBJ2-5; possible D gene TRBD1, 6 bases. Trimming took off 10 bases at V and 2 bases at J, with 14 bases between the two ends. The CDR3 is made up of 13 amino acids. In germline, CDR1 is SNHLY, CDR2 FYNNEI. The CDR3 sequence is CATSGVPQETQYF. For the CDR3, the DNA is TGTGCCACTTCAGGGGTCCCGCAAGAGACCCAGTACTTC.

This clone was counted only a few times. The V and J genes are TRBV1 and TRBJ1-4. TRBV1 is recorded as a pseudogene. This CDR3 has 15 amino acids. The CDR3, as DNA: TGCACCAGCAGCGCCCGGACTTCGTGTTGGGAAAAACTGTTTTTT. This sequence encodes CTSSARTSCWEKLFF.

This clone was observed once. CDR3 in DNA: TGTGCCAGCAGCCAGGATCCCGGGGGGGCTTATGGCTACACCTTC. Its protein product is CASSQDPGGAYGYTF. The rearrangement links TRBV3-1 (or the pseudogene TRBV3-2) to TRBJ1-2, with a weak D call TRBD1 (6 bases). Germline-derived CDR1 and CDR2 are LGHDT and YNNKEL (reference sequence). This CDR3 spans 15 amino acids. V lost 3 bases, J lost 5 bases, and 16 bases lay in between.

The chain has TRBV9 and TRBJ1-1, with no clear D. From germline, CDR1 is SGDLS and CDR2 YYNGEE. The CDR3 is 14 residues long. The V gene lost 1 base and the J gene lost 2 bases, with 9 bases spanning the gap. The CDR3 protein is CASSVSRVNTEAFF. In DNA, the CDR3 is TGTGCCAGCAGCGTATCGAGAGTAAACACTGAAGCTTTCTTT.

This rearrangement joins TRBV11-2 to TRBJ2-2; the D gene is possibly TRBD2 (6 bases). V was cut by 6 bases and J by 7 bases, with 12 bases left in between. The germline CDR1 and CDR2 sequences are SGHAT and FQNNGV. The CDR3 runs to 13 residues. The CDR3 here is CASRPGVGGELFF. The CDR3 DNA reads TGTGCCAGCAGGCCGGGGGTCGGCGGGGAGCTGTTTTTT.

The gene calls are TRBV3-1 (or the pseudogene TRBV3-2) and TRBJ2-2, with 9 nucleotides matching TRBD1. The CDR3 consists of 15 residues. Germline V gives CDR1 LGHDT, CDR2 YNNKEL (reference sequence). V shed 3 bases and J 6 bases; nucleotides not matched to a gene: 5. The CDR3 DNA reads TGTGCCAGCAGCCAGACAGGGGGTTCAGCCGGGGAGCTGTTTTTT. It specifies CASSQTGGSAGELFF.

The chain recombines TRBV14 with TRBJ1-1; the D gene is possibly TRBD1 (5 bases). Per germline, CDR1 SGHDN and CDR2 FVKESK. The CDR3 covers 16 residues. The V and J ends lost 0 bases and 4 bases respectively, with 15 bases between them. The CDR3 loop reads CASSQDLGRVSTEAFF. The CDR3 DNA sequence: TGTGCCAGCAGCCAAGATCTCGGCAGGGTGAGCACTGAAGCTTTCTTT.

V is TRBV4-1 and J is TRBJ1-2, with D unresolved. The ends were cut back, 0 bases at V and 7 bases at J, with 21 bases in the middle. The CDR3 is 17 residues long. Germline assignment: CDR1 MGHRA and CDR2 YSYEKL. CDR3 amino acids: CASSQDDQARSSFGYTF. CDR3 DNA: TGCGCCAGCAGCCAAGATGACCAGGCCAGGTCCTCTTTTGGCTACACCTTC.

The chain links TRBV10-2 to TRBJ2-3; tentatively, D is TRBD2 (6 bases). CDR1 WSHSY and CDR2 SAAADI come from the germline V gene. The length of the CDR3 is 14 residues. V was shortened by 8 bases and J by 1 base, with 13 bases between the two germline ends. CDR3 in amino acids: CASSLAPRTDTQYF. The CDR3 nucleotides read TGCGCCAGCTCACTAGCACCACGCACAGATACGCAGTATTTT.

The V call is TRBV9, the J call TRBJ2-1; D perhaps matches TRBD2 (7 bases). Germline V gene sequence: CDR1 SGDLS, CDR2 YYNGEE. The CDR3 runs to 18 residues. V lost 4 bases to trimming and J lost 0 bases, with 20 bases between them. CDR3 region: CASSHSSEGGGSYNEQFF. DNA of the CDR3: TGTGCCAGCAGCCATTCTTCGGAGGGAGGGGGCTCCTACAATGAGCAGTTCTTC.

The rearrangement joins TRBV5-1 to TRBJ1-2; D gene unclear. The V end was cut by 1 base, the J end by 0 bases, with 10 bases between. CDR1 and CDR2 (germline): SGHRS, YFSETQ. The CDR3 runs 15 residues. CDR3 DNA: TGCGCCAGCAGCTTGAACCTGATAGCTAACTATGGCTACACCTTC. It translates to CASSLNLIANYGYTF.

J is TRBJ1-6 and V is TRBV29-1; perhaps TRBD1 as D (5 bases). The germline gives CDR1 SQVTM, CDR2 ANQGSEA. Trimming removed 3 bases from V and 5 bases from J, with 8 bases in between. The CDR3 totals 13 residues. DNA for the CDR3: TGCAGCGTTGAGATAGGGGATAATTCACCCCTCCACTTT. It yields the protein CSVEIGDNSPLHF.

J is TRBJ1-2 and V is TRBV29-1; perhaps TRBD1 as D (5 bases). The CDR3 extends over 13 amino acids. Germline-derived CDR1 and CDR2 are SQVTM and ANQGSEA. V was trimmed by 6 bases and J by 8 bases, leaving 19 bases between them. This chain's CDR3 is CSVETVGYEGYTF. CDR3 DNA sequence: TGCAGCGTCGAGACAGTGGGATATGAAGGCTACACCTTC.

The sample holds one count of this clone. This sequence joins TRBV9 and TRBJ2-2; no reliable D call. CDR3 length equals 15 residues. Germline V lookup: CDR1 SGDLS, CDR2 YYNGEE. Trimming took 0 bases from V and 1 from J, leaving 7 bases between them. CDR3 in amino acids: CASSVGYRNTGELFF. The DNA for the CDR3 is TGTGCCAGCAGCGTAGGGTACAGGAACACCGGGGAGCTGTTTTTT.

The CDR3 loop is CASIGGNSPLHF. The CDR3 DNA reads TGTGCCAGCATCGGAGGGAATTCACCCCTCCACTTT. The chain has TRBV28 and TRBJ1-6; no firm D call. V dropped 7 bases and J dropped 7 bases, with 8 bases sitting between them. Germline V gives CDR1 MDHEN, CDR2 SYDVKM. The CDR3 extends over 12 amino acids. The full variable domain, rest sourced from reference TRBV28 and TRBJ1-6, is DVKVTQSSRYLVKRTGEKVFLECVQDMDHENMFWYRQDPGLGLRLIYFSYDVKMKEKGDIPEGYSVSREKKERFSLILESASTNQTSMYLCASIGGNSPLHFGNGTRLTVT.

The J gene is TRBJ2-6, the V gene TRBV5-1; the match to TRBD1 covers 9 bases. The junction had 5 bases not matched to a gene; V was cut back by 2 bases and J by 2 bases. The length of the CDR3 is 17 residues. Germline CDR1 reads SGHRS; CDR2 reads YFSETQ. In DNA form, the CDR3 reads TGCGCCAGCAGCTTACCGGGACAGGGCCCTGGGGCCAACGTCCTGACTTTC. This codes for CASSLPGQGPGANVLTF.

The V and J genes are TRBV28 and TRBJ1-2; D is unclear. This CDR3 is built from 14 residues. The germline V gene encodes CDR1 MDHEN and CDR2 SYDVKM. Trimming cost V 5 bases and J 1 base, with 11 bases left between them. CDR3 region: CASSTRARNYGYTF. The CDR3 DNA follows: TGTGCCAGCAGTACGAGGGCCCGTAACTATGGCTACACCTTC.

This chain uses TRBV30 with TRBJ1-2; 7 nucleotides match TRBD1. CDR3 length: 12 residues. Trimming removed 2 bases from V and 7 bases from J; junction bases left unmatched: 4. The germline V gene encodes CDR1 GTSNPN and CDR2 SVGIG (reference sequence). CDR3 in DNA: TGTGCCTGGAGTTTCAGGGGGTCTGGCTACACCTTC. This sequence encodes CAWSFRGSGYTF.

CDR3: CASSLRAGTSGGNEQFF. The CDR3 nucleotides are TGTGCCAGCAGCTTAAGAGCCGGGACTAGCGGGGGCAATGAGCAGTTCTTC. V gene TRBV7-6 combines with J gene TRBJ2-1, with TRBD2 identical over 14 bases. With 2 bases clipped from V and 6 bases from J, the junction kept 6 bases outside the gene matches. CDR1 SGHVS and CDR2 FNYEAQ come from the germline V gene. The CDR3 length is 17 residues.

V is TRBV6-1 and J is TRBJ1-1; possibly TRBD1 for D (5 bases). The CDR3 is 15 amino acids. The germline gives CDR1 MNHNS, CDR2 SASEGT. Deletions cut 3 bases from V and 6 bases from J, with 17 bases between. In DNA, the CDR3 is TGTGCCAGCAGTGAGGTTTTTAAGGGGAAACCTGAAGCTTTCTTT. Encoded protein: CASSEVFKGKPEAFF.

J is TRBJ1-6 and V is TRBV14; D not certain. This CDR3 comprises 16 residues. The V end was cut by 0 bases, the J end by 4 bases, with 10 bases between. Germline V gene lookup returns CDR1 SGHDN and CDR2 FVKESK. The CDR3 sequence is CASSQDRPGYNSPLHF. CDR3 bases: TGTGCCAGCAGCCAAGATCGACCGGGGTATAATTCACCCCTCCACTTT.

The chain recombines TRBV5-1 with TRBJ2-5, with a weak D call TRBD1 (6 bases). The V gene's germline CDR1 is SGHRS and CDR2 YFSETQ. V gave up 2 bases and J gave up 3 bases, with 14 bases separating them. The CDR3 contains 15 residues. Written as DNA, the CDR3 is TGCGCCAGCAGCTTCCTGCCAGGGGCCGAAGAGACCCAGTACTTC. Its protein is CASSFLPGAEETQYF. Full variable domain (rest looked up from reference TRBV5-1 and TRBJ2-5): KAGVTQTPRYLIKTRGQQVTLSCSPISGHRSVSWYQQTPGQGLQFLFEYFSETQRNKGNFPGRFSGRQFSNSRSEMNVSTLELGDSALYLCASSFLPGAEETQYFGPGTRLLVL.

CDR3 coding DNA: TGTGCCTGGAGGAGACAGGGGGCGGACAATCAGCCCCAGCATTTT. This gives the protein CAWRRQGADNQPQHF. The chain has TRBV30 and TRBJ1-5, with 10 bases matching TRBD1. Unmatched junction bases numbered 5, after V lost 3 bases and J lost 3 bases. Germline CDR1 reads GTSNPN; CDR2 reads SVGIG (reference sequence). The CDR3 covers 15 residues.

This clone has just one count. The chain carries TRBV2 and TRBJ2-5, with 15 bases fitting TRBD2. V lost 7 bases to trimming and J lost 1 base; unmatched junction nucleotides: 7. The CDR3 is 17 amino acids. Germline CDR1 and CDR2: SNHLY and FYNNEI. DNA of the CDR3: TGTGCCAGCACCGGACTAGCGGGGGGGAGCTTCCAAGAGACCCAGTACTTC. The encoded protein is CASTGLAGGSFQETQYF.

The chain uses TRBV11-2 and TRBJ1-1; a weak D match, TRBD1 (5 bases). CDR1 is SGHAT, CDR2 FQNNGV, per germline. V shed 7 bases and J shed 8 bases, with 17 bases lying between them. This CDR3 has 13 residues. The CDR3 is CASIKDRSLEAFF. DNA of the CDR3: TGTGCCAGCATCAAAGACAGATCCCTCGAAGCTTTCTTT.

The chain carries TRBV6-5 and TRBJ2-3; 11 bases line up with TRBD2. V dropped 0 bases and J dropped 10; count of bases not matched to a gene: 6. The CDR3 consists of 15 residues. Germline V gene data show CDR1 as MNHEY and CDR2 as SVGAGI. The CDR3 is CASSYSTSGAQAQYF. CDR3 nucleotides: TGTGCCAGCAGTTACTCGACTAGCGGGGCCCAGGCGCAGTATTTT.

In its sample, this clone was seen a few times. The V call is TRBV13, the J call TRBJ1-6; D is possibly TRBD1 (5 bases). V was clipped by 5 bases and J by 9 bases, with 8 bases between them. The CDR3 is 12 amino acids. Germline V gene data show CDR1 as PRHDT and CDR2 as FYEKMQ (reference sequence). The DNA for the CDR3 is TGTGCCAGCAGCCCCAGGGCTTCACCCCTCCACTTT. It encodes CASSPRASPLHF.

J is TRBJ1-6 and V is TRBV5-4; maybe TRBD1 (5 bases). V lost 5 bases and J lost 8, with 17 bases in between. The CDR3 has 15 amino acids. Germline CDR1 is SGHNT and CDR2 is YYREEE (reference sequence). The CDR3 sequence: CASSHARTRDSPLHF. The CDR3 nucleotides read TGTGCCAGCAGTCACGCGCGGACAAGGGATTCACCCCTCCACTTT.

The rearrangement joins TRBV2 to TRBJ1-4, with 8 bases aligning to TRBD1. Germline CDR1 SNHLY, CDR2 FYNNEI. This CDR3 has 16 amino acids. Trimming cost V 6 bases and J 7 bases; bases outside gene matches: 13. The CDR3 sequence is CASSDRGPLIGEKLFF. The CDR3 nucleotides are TGTGCCAGCAGCGACAGGGGTCCCCTAATAGGTGAAAAACTGTTTTTT.